The subject of this entry is one T cell receptor beta chain. Its antigen remains unknown. The sample comes from a study of STAT5B mutations in CD4+ large granular lymphocyte leukemia. Study-level findings and limits: Data were not HLA-matched across samples. 8/27 top patient clones versus 2/35 control clones were TRBV06-family.

This table comes from immunoSEQ multiplex PCR, and its TCRdb copy is limited to in-frame clones, with some not included. Of under 55,000 clones listed, 80% to 90% are singletons. Trimming cost V 3 bases and J 1 base, with 13 bases left between them. The CDR3 is made up of 15 amino acids. Per the germline V gene, CDR1 is GTSNPN and CDR2 is SVGIG (reference sequence). The sample taken for sequencing was CD4+ T cells from blood buffy coats. The V gene is TRBV30, the J gene TRBJ2-4; D tentatively reads TRBD1 or TRBD2 (5 bases each). The clonotype comes from a human donor in good health. CDR3 sequence: CAWSDGASAKNIQYF. DNA for the CDR3: TGTGCCTGGAGCGACGGGGCATCGGCCAAAAACATTCAGTACTTC. Full variable domain (rest looked up from reference TRBV30 and TRBJ2-4): SQTIHQWPATLVQPVGSPLSLECTVEGTSNPNLYWYRQAAGRGLQLLFYSVGIGQISSEVPQNLSASRPQDRQFILSSKKLLLSDSGFYLCAWSDGASAKNIQYFGAGTRLSVL.